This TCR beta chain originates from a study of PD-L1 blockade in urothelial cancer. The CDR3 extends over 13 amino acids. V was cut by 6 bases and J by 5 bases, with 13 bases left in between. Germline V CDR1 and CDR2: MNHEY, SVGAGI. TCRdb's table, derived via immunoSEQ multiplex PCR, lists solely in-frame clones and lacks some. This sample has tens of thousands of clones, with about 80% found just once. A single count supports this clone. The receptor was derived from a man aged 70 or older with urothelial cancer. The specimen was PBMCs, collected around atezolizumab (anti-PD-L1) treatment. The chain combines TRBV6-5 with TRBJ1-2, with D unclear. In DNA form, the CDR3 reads TGTGCCAGCAGCCCCTCGGGAGATTATGGCTACACCTTC. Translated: CASSPSGDYGYTF.